The T cell receptor (beta chain) under discussion was sequenced for a study of cytomegalovirus exposure and HLA in healthy donors. 60 Vbeta and 13 Jbeta primers were used in PCR. This table comes from immunoSEQ multiplex PCR, and its TCRdb copy is limited to in-frame clones, with some not included. The sample holds over 100,000 clones, around 77% seen once. A word on this clone: As yet, its antigen is unknown.

All the people who gave samples were healthy bone marrow donors. Though probably carrying unrecorded immune exposures, donors were nominally healthy at sampling. The study's findings and limits: In a later analysis, TCR beta V- and J-gene trimming showed a link to a missense DCLRE1C variant. Prediction of most subjects' HLA-A and HLA-B alleles by TCR beta sequences was reportedly accurate.

V lost 1 base, J lost 4 bases, and 6 bases stayed unmatched. CDR3 size: 16 residues. The V gene's germline CDR1 is SGHVS and CDR2 FNYEAQ. The chain uses TRBV7-6 and TRBJ1-5, with 8 positions matching TRBD1. The material sequenced was PBMCs. This TCR came from a male donor in good health and CMV-seropositive. The CDR3 region has the DNA TGTGCCAGCAGCTTAGAGAGCAGGGGGCGAAATCAGCCCCAGCATTTT. Protein: CASSLESRGRNQPQHF.